The 19 T cell receptor beta chains in this list originate from one sample, sequenced in a study of T cell responses to AZD1222 COVID-19 vaccine. The protocol was immunoSEQ multiplex PCR, while the TCRdb copy is restricted to in-frame clones and leaves out a portion. The sample records about 94,000 clones, roughly 88% being singletons. Sequencing was performed on peripheral blood, taken on day 0 of AZD1222 vaccination. Receptors originate from an adult in good health.

V gene TRBV7-3 combines with J gene TRBJ1-3, with D possibly matching TRBD1 (5 bases). Germline loops: CDR1 SGHTA, CDR2 FQGTGA. This CDR3 is built from 15 residues. The V and J ends lost 2 bases and 4 bases respectively, with 12 bases between them. CDR3 protein: CASSLDGAIGNTIYF. The CDR3 DNA sequence: TGTGCCAGCAGCTTAGACGGGGCCATAGGAAACACCATATATTTT. Full variable domain (rest looked up from reference TRBV7-3 and TRBJ1-3): GAGVSQTPSNKVTEKGKYVELRCDPISGHTALYWYRQSLGQGPEFLIYFQGTGAADDSGLPNDRFFAVRPEGSVSTLKIQRTERGDSAVYLCASSLDGAIGNTIYFGEGSWLTVV.

In its sample, this clone was seen once. This CDR3 is CASSEGTAYGYTF. In DNA form, the CDR3 reads TGTGCCAGCAGCGAGGGGACAGCCTATGGCTACACCTTC. The chain employs TRBV9 and TRBJ1-2, with TRBD1 identical over 7 bases. Germline CDR1 SGDLS, CDR2 YYNGEE. The ends lost 3 bases at V and 4 bases at J; junction bases unmatched: 3. The CDR3 runs to 13 residues.

This chain joins TRBV5-1 and TRBJ2-1; D may be TRBD2 (6 bases). Trimming pared 1 base from V and 5 bases from J, leaving 13 bases between. CDR1 is SGHRS, CDR2 YFSETQ, per germline. The CDR3 is made up of 15 amino acids. CDR3 amino acids: CASSLHGGSNNEQFF. Written as DNA, the CDR3 is TGCGCCAGCAGCTTGCATGGGGGGTCGAACAATGAGCAGTTCTTC.

The rearrangement links TRBV7-9 to TRBJ2-1; 13 bases line up with TRBD2. Germline V gene sequence: CDR1 SEHNR, CDR2 FQNEAQ (reference sequence). CDR3 length equals 18 residues. V shed 1 base and J 4 bases; nucleotides not matched to a gene: 7. CDR3 sequence reads: CASSLGLAGGRVYNEQFF. As DNA, the CDR3 is TGTGCCAGCAGCTTAGGACTAGCGGGGGGCCGCGTGTACAATGAGCAGTTCTTC.

The rearrangement uses TRBV5-1 and TRBJ2-3; 9 bases are shared with TRBD2. Germline assignment: CDR1 SGHRS and CDR2 YFSETQ. This CDR3 region has 14 residues. Germline trimming cut 7 bases from V and 5 bases from J; bases unmatched to any gene: 8. CDR3 in amino acids: CASRFSGGLDTQYF. Written as DNA, the CDR3 is TGCGCCAGCCGTTTTAGCGGGGGTCTAGATACGCAGTATTTT.

This chain uses TRBV3-1 (or the pseudogene TRBV3-2) with TRBJ1-2; 10 bases are shared with TRBD1. Germline V gives CDR1 LGHDT, CDR2 YNNKEL (reference sequence). This CDR3 spans 16 amino acids. V shed 4 bases, J shed 4 bases, and the junction held 9 bases outside the gene matches. This CDR3 reads CASSLGQGGPSYGYTF. CDR3 DNA sequence: TGTGCCAGCAGCCTAGGACAGGGGGGGCCCTCCTATGGCTACACCTTC.

The chain couples TRBV11-2 to TRBJ2-5; D possibly uses TRBD1 or TRBD2 (6 bases each). Trimming removed 1 base from V and 2 bases from J, with 11 bases in between. There are 15 residues in the CDR3. The germline CDR1 and CDR2 sequences are SGHAT and FQNNGV. The DNA of the CDR3 is TGTGCCAGCAGCTTAGGATCGGGGGCACAAGAGACCCAGTACTTC. Its translation is CASSLGSGAQETQYF.

This clone was seen a single time. The J gene is TRBJ2-5, the V gene TRBV7-8; 8 bases line up with TRBD1. The V segment lost 0 bases and the J segment 5 bases; nucleotides outside the gene matches: 2. The germline V gene encodes CDR1 SGHVS and CDR2 FQNEAQ. The CDR3 spans 14 residues. CDR3 residues: CASSLARGQETQYF. Written as DNA, the CDR3 is TGTGCCAGCAGCTTAGCCAGGGGGCAGGAGACCCAGTACTTC.

The V and J genes are TRBV19 and TRBJ1-5; D uncertain. This CDR3 has 12 residues. V was shortened by 5 bases and J by 3 bases, with 5 bases between the two germline ends. The germline V gene encodes CDR1 LNHDA and CDR2 SQIVND (reference sequence). The DNA for the CDR3 is TGTGCCAGTAGTGGTTCCAATCAGCCCCAGCATTTT. Encoded protein: CASSGSNQPQHF.

The rearrangement uses TRBV30 and TRBJ1-4; 7 bases line up with TRBD1. This CDR3 comprises 15 residues. Germline V gene sequence: CDR1 GTSNPN, CDR2 SVGIG (reference sequence). The V gene end was trimmed by 0 bases and the J gene end by 7 bases; junction bases not matched to a gene: 8. Here the CDR3 reads CAWSVRKGAGEKLFF. The CDR3 nucleotides read TGTGCCTGGAGTGTACGGAAGGGGGCGGGTGAAAAACTGTTTTTT.

The chain recombines TRBV19 with TRBJ2-5; 12 bases are a match to TRBD2. V gave up 0 bases and J gave up 5 bases; unmatched junction bases: 7. There are 17 residues in the CDR3. Per the germline V gene, CDR1 is LNHDA and CDR2 is SQIVND (reference sequence). This CDR3 is CASSIDRTSGEGETQYF. The CDR3 nucleotides are TGTGCCAGTAGTATAGATCGGACTAGCGGGGAGGGGGAGACCCAGTACTTC.

The gene calls are TRBV7-2 and TRBJ1-5; 8 nucleotides align to TRBD1. Germline V gene sequence: CDR1 SGHTA, CDR2 FQGNSA. The length of the CDR3 is 16 residues. The V segment lost 3 bases and the J segment 4 bases; nucleotides outside the gene matches: 8. CDR3 bases: TGTGCCAGCAGCTTGACAGGGACAGGTGTAAATCAGCCCCAGCATTTT. It encodes CASSLTGTGVNQPQHF.

The J gene is TRBJ2-5, the V gene TRBV7-9; D gene unclear. Germline loops: CDR1 SEHNR, CDR2 FQNEAQ (reference sequence). V dropped 3 bases and J dropped 4 bases, with 6 bases sitting between them. The CDR3 runs to 12 residues. CDR3 residues: CASSFIGETQYF. The CDR3 DNA is TGTGCCAGCAGCTTTATCGGAGAGACCCAGTACTTC.

In nucleotides, the CDR3 is TGTGCCAGTAGTATGGTGGGTGGTGGGGCCAACGTCCTGACTTTC. Its translation: CASSMVGGGANVLTF. This rearrangement joins TRBV19 to TRBJ2-6; D remains unclear. CDR3 size: 15 residues. CDR1 LNHDA and CDR2 SQIVND come from the germline V gene (reference sequence). Trimming pared 3 bases from V and 3 bases from J, leaving 9 bases between.

The rearrangement uses TRBV5-1 and TRBJ1-1; D gene unclear. This CDR3 spans 15 amino acids. From germline, CDR1 is SGHRS and CDR2 YFSETQ. V was cut by 0 bases and J by 2 bases, with 11 bases left in between. The CDR3: CASSLGSGVNTEAFF. In DNA, the CDR3 is TGCGCCAGCAGCTTGGGTTCCGGGGTTAACACTGAAGCTTTCTTT.

This clone was seen just once. The rearrangement uses TRBV2 and TRBJ1-2; no clear D. Germline V gene sequence: CDR1 SNHLY, CDR2 FYNNEI. The V end was cut by 1 base, the J end by 4 bases, with 4 bases between. This CDR3 contains 12 residues. The CDR3 DNA follows: TGTGCCAGCAGTGAAGTCCCCTATGGCTACACCTTC. Encoded protein: CASSEVPYGYTF.

This clone has only one observation. This chain uses TRBV27 with TRBJ2-6; a weak D match, TRBD1 (5 bases). V was pared by 7 bases and J by 4 bases, with 23 bases between. Germline V lookup: CDR1 MNHEY, CDR2 SMNVEV (reference sequence). This CDR3 is built from 18 residues. CDR3 sequence (DNA): TGTGCCAGCATGGGGCGCAGTACCCACTCTTCCGGGGCCAACGTCCTGACTTTC. Protein product: CASMGRSTHSSGANVLTF.

The chain carries TRBV19 and TRBJ2-1; no firm D call. Germline V gives CDR1 LNHDA, CDR2 SQIVND (reference sequence). The CDR3 spans 12 residues. The germline V and J ends were trimmed by 3 bases and 3 bases, with 3 bases remaining between them. CDR3: CASSMLYNEQFF. CDR3 DNA sequence: TGTGCCAGTAGTATGCTCTACAATGAGCAGTTCTTC.

CDR3 residues: CASSLNQFERGKTQYF. CDR3 nucleotide sequence: TGTGCCAGCAGCTTAAATCAGTTTGAGAGGGGCAAGACCCAGTACTTC. The chain employs TRBV7-9 and TRBJ2-5; either TRBD1 or TRBD2 may supply D (5 bases each). The CDR3 has 16 residues. Germline V gene lookup returns CDR1 SEHNR and CDR2 FQNEAQ (reference sequence). V gave up 2 bases and J gave up 6 bases, with 19 bases separating them.